Here is one TCR beta chain with its context. This entry belongs to a study of T cells in Graves' hyperthyroidism and ophthalmopathy. Together with thyroid ultrasound, orbital computed tomography, serum thyroxine and TRAb, clinical symptoms were used for diagnoses. There were TCR beta CDR3 regions amplified from RNA transcripts. First-round RT-PCR targeting the TCR CDR3 was performed with the HTBI primer set. MiXCR, run by TCRdb on the multiplex PCR reads, gives a single entry per CDR3 protein. The sample consists of over 650,000 distinct CDR3 sequences, about 45% of them appearing once. J lost 0 bases, V lost 5 bases, and 8 bases had no gene match. The CDR3 sequence is 16 residues long. Per germline, CDR1 SGHVS and CDR2 FQNEAQ.

The genes are TRBV7-8 and TRBJ2-7, with TRBD2 matching 9 bases. The sequenced sample was peripheral blood or thyroid tissue (not recorded which). This sequence originates from an adult man with Graves' disease, either hyperthyroidism or ophthalmopathy (not recorded which). CDR3 bases: TGTGCCAGCAGCCCGTTTAGCGGGAGCAGCTCCTACGAGCAGTACTTC. It translates to CASSPFSGSSSYEQYF.